These T cell receptor beta chains were read from a single sample in a study of somatic mutations in cytotoxic T cells in rheumatoid arthritis. Libraries were prepared by immunoSEQ multiplex PCR; TCRdb keeps only in-frame clonotypes and omits some of them. The sample has some 18,000 clones, 75% to 90% seen once; the top ten hold about 14%. Specimen: CD8+ T cells sorted from blood. The receptors originated from an adult with rheumatoid arthritis. CDR3s include the opening cysteine and the closing phenylalanine or tryptophan. D genes are given only for firm matches.

V gene	J gene	D gene	CDR3 length	CDR3 protein
TRBV27	TRBJ2-3	-	15	CASSLLTTSTDTQYF
TRBV5-5	TRBJ2-1	-	14	CASSTSQSVYEQFF
TRBV5-1	TRBJ2-3	TRBD2	21	CASSLARTSGGPTSVTDTQYF
TRBV25-1	TRBJ1-2	-	16	CASVPREAPTNYGYTF
TRBV28	TRBJ2-3	TRBD2	15	CASRARGWDTDTQYF
TRBV6-5	TRBJ1-1	-	13	CASSYGAYTEAFF
TRBV5-1	TRBJ2-1	-	16	CASSPETIMGYNEQFF
TRBV19	TRBJ2-7	TRBD2	14	CASSIGGGAEEQYF
TRBV12-1	TRBJ2-7	-	10	CASPTYEQYF
TRBV28	TRBJ1-5	TRBD1	12	CAGNRGTSPQHF
TRBV10-3	TRBJ2-1	-	12	CAITRGGDEQFF
TRBV19	TRBJ1-2	-	13	CASMPGLNYGYTF
TRBV27	TRBJ1-6	-	15	CASSLSTGYNSPLHF
TRBV4-3	TRBJ2-1	-	16	CASSARDISSYNEQFF
TRBV28	TRBJ2-7	-	16	CASSLTPGVSRYEQYF
TRBV9	TRBJ1-5	-	13	CASSVSGAQPQHF
TRBV19	TRBJ2-5	TRBD2	15	CASRRTSGVGETQYF
TRBV5-1	TRBJ2-7	-	11	CASSLAGEQYF
TRBV7-6	TRBJ1-1	-	12	CASSLGQSEAFF
TRBV6-4	TRBJ2-1	TRBD2	15	CASSETSGSSHEQFF
TRBV5-6	TRBJ2-1	-	12	CASSTDYNEQFF
TRBV2	TRBJ2-1	TRBD2	16	CASTGLGLAILNEQFF
TRBV9	TRBJ2-1	-	14	CASSGAGTGDEQFF
TRBV4-2	TRBJ1-5	-	14	CASSQASRNQPQHF
TRBV5-6	TRBJ2-3	-	14	CASSWTTGTDTQYF
TRBV5-6	TRBJ1-5	-	14	CASSFLSSHLPQHF
TRBV9	TRBJ2-1	TRBD2	15	CASNHRGGTYNEQFF
TRBV5-1	TRBJ1-1	-	14	CASSPRTAGTEAFF
TRBV5-1	TRBJ2-3	-	15	CASSLLPRGTDTQYF
TRBV2	TRBJ1-4	TRBD1	15	CASSEGQGDNEKLFF
TRBV5-1	TRBJ2-2	TRBD2	19	CASSLRTGTSLANTGELFF
TRBV28	TRBJ2-3	-	11	CASSSNREQYF
TRBV5-3	TRBJ1-1	-	16	CARSLTGSVENTEAFF
TRBV28	TRBJ1-1	TRBD1	14	CASSLGQGGTEAFF
TRBV29-1	TRBJ2-7	-	13	CSVEVGGTYEQYF
TRBV27	TRBJ2-7	-	13	CASSFRGGDEQYF
TRBV27	TRBJ1-4	TRBD1	14	CASSRTGEVKKLFF
TRBV11-1	TRBJ2-5	-	18	CASSAQGAGGGTQETQYF
TRBV30	TRBJ2-3	TRBD2	16	CASSQSYSGALNTQYF
TRBV28	TRBJ1-4	-	18	CASSNGQLAALPNEKLFF
TRBV7-3	TRBJ2-1	-	14	CASSYGSGYNEQFF
TRBV11-2	TRBJ2-3	-	17	CASSLDLGANRADTQYF
TRBV29-1	TRBJ2-2	TRBD2	13	CSVVGGSTGELFF
TRBV27	TRBJ2-7	-	13	CASGGRRTYEQYF
TRBV9	TRBJ1-2	TRBD1	17	CASRGTEGQGGHYGYTF
TRBV7-2	TRBJ1-1	TRBD1	14	CASSPMTGFHEAFF
TRBV9	TRBJ2-1	-	15	CASSPDSANYNEQFF
TRBV4-1	TRBJ2-7	TRBD1	15	CASSQGTGEGPEQYF
TRBV5-8	TRBJ2-7	-	14	CASSLSRAPYEQYF
TRBV9	TRBJ2-1	-	15	CASSGFRSSYNEQFF
TRBV28	TRBJ2-7	-	16	CASSLEGRGPSYEQYF
TRBV19	TRBJ2-2	-	12	CASMSPRGELFF
TRBV28	TRBJ1-2	-	14	CASSTNRDVYGYTF
TRBV11-2	TRBJ2-7	-	17	CASSGYVAEDVGYEQYF